This T cell receptor beta chain was documented in a study of regulatory T cells in long-lasting Graves disease. Study-wide context: Antithyroid drug exposure in newly diagnosed Graves' patients had lasted under 3 months.

As for time point: newly diagnosed GD, antithyroid drugs for less than 3 months. Preparation of the TCR library used RNA extracted from PBMCs. This clonotype was recorded many times. Sequencing libraries for TCR beta were prepared with iRepertoire HTBI primers and Arm-PCR of CDR3 regions. Via MiXCR, TCRdb re-called the multiplex PCR reads, giving one row per CDR3 protein. This table holds hundreds of thousands of distinct CDR3 sequences, 15% to 20% found once. The sample was also linked to a second study, of T cells in Graves' hyperthyroidism and ophthalmopathy. From that study: Hyperthyroidism, newly diagnosed and lasting under 2 months, affected patients aged 18 to 65. When the TCR CDR3 underwent first-round RT-PCR, the HTBI primer set was used.

This sequence originates from a woman under 40 with Graves disease. This specimen was peripheral blood mononuclear cells (PBMCs), taken at new diagnosis, from a patient treated with antithyroid drugs.

CDR3 nucleotides: TGTGCCAGCAGTCGACTAGGACATTCACCCCTCCACTTT. It is translated as CASSRLGHSPLHF. The chain joins TRBV12-3 or TRBV12-4 to TRBJ1-6; D not certain. The V and J ends lost 5 bases and 8 bases respectively, with 10 bases between them. CDR3 length: 13 residues.